The rows below give T cell receptor beta chains drawn from one sample of a study of T cell repertoires in cytomegalovirus infection. These receptors' antigens are unknown. Each CDR3 protein gets one entry after TCRdb re-called the reads with MiXCR. The table lists hundreds of thousands of distinct CDR3 sequences, about 29% of them singletons. The sequences come from cultured PBMCs, collected from culture after CMV antigen stimulation. These receptors all come from a human donor in good health (CMV status not recorded). Some clones in this sample may be carry-over from other donors' samples. The CDR3 runs from the conserved cysteine through the conserved F or W. The order of the fields is clone size, V gene, D gene, J gene, CDR3 DNA, CDR3 protein. D genes are given only for firm matches. Clone size is given for some rows only: seen once, a few or many times, or a class if the clone is expanded.

>few|TRBV6-5|-|TRBJ1-3
TGTGCCAGCAGTCCCACTTCAGGGACCTCTGGAAACACCATATATTTT
CASSPTSGTSGNTIYF
>once|TRBV6-1|-|TRBJ2-7
TGTGCCAGCAGTGAAATGAAGGTGGGCGGATACGAGCAGTACTTC
CASSEMKVGGYEQYF
>many|TRBV7-2|-|TRBJ1-4
TGTGCCAGCAGCTTTCGAGGTCAGGAAAAACTGTTTTTT
CASSFRGQEKLFF
>many|TRBV7-6|TRBD1|TRBJ2-2
TGTGCCAGCAGCTTAACCTCGGACAGGTCCGGGGAGCTGTTTTTT
CASSLTSDRSGELFF
>-|TRBV7-2|-|TRBJ2-5
TGTGCCAGCAGCTTAGGGGTTTTTGGAGAGACCCAGTACTTC
CASSLGVFGETQYF
>-|TRBV15|-|TRBJ1-1
TGTGCCACCAGCAGACGAGGGACGGGGAACACTGAAGCTTTCTTT
CATSRRGTGNTEAFF
>few|TRBV7-6|TRBD1|TRBJ1-4
TGTGCCAGCAGCCGGACGGACAGGCTCGCTGAAAAACTGTTTTTT
CASSRTDRLAEKLFF
>few|TRBV7-8|-|TRBJ2-5
TGTGCCAGCAGCTTAGATTTCGGAGAAGAGACCCAGTACTTC
CASSLDFGEETQYF
>-|TRBV5-1|-|TRBJ1-2
TGCGCCAGCAGCTTTGGGGACACGAACTATGGCTACACCTTC
CASSFGDTNYGYTF
>few|TRBV5-1|-|TRBJ1-1
TGCGCCAGCGGGGAGAGAGGGGCCACTGAAGCTTTCTTT
CASGERGATEAFF
>few|TRBV20-1|-|TRBJ1-1
TGCAGTGCTAGACAGACCAACACTGAAGCTTTCTTT
CSARQTNTEAFF
>many|TRBV7-2|TRBD1|TRBJ2-5
TGTGCCAGCAGCTTACCGACAGGGGGCGAGTACGAAGAGACCCAGTACTTC
CASSLPTGGEYEETQYF
>-|TRBV19|-|TRBJ1-5
TGTGCCAGTAGTATTACCTATCAGCCCCAGCATTTT
CASSITYQPQHF
>-|TRBV30|TRBD1|TRBJ2-1
TGTGCCTGGATCGACAGGGGTTACAATGAGCAGTTCTTC
CAWIDRGYNEQFF
>few|TRBV11-2|-|TRBJ2-1
TGTGCCAGCTTCGCAGGGGGGGCCGCCGAGCAGTTCTTC
CASFAGGAAEQFF
>-|TRBV6-1|-|TRBJ2-1
TGTGCCAGCACCTGGAACAGGGCAGCCCACAATGAGCAGTTCTTC
CASTWNRAAHNEQFF
>-|TRBV6-1|TRBD1|TRBJ1-1
TGTGCCAGCAGTGATGGTATCCAGGGGGGGGCTGAAGCTTTCTTT
CASSDGIQGGAEAFF
>-|TRBV7-3|TRBD1|TRBJ2-3
TGTGCCAGCAGCGGACCCGGGACAGACACAGATACGCAGTGTTTT
CASSGPGTDTDTQCF
>few|TRBV5-6|-|TRBJ1-3
TGTGCCAGCAGCGTCCTATCGGGGACCGGAAACACCATATATTTT
CASSVLSGTGNTIYF
>few|TRBV10-3|TRBD1|TRBJ2-4
TGTGCCATCATACGACTAATGGACAGGGCCAAAAACATTCAGTACTTC
CAIIRLMDRAKNIQYF
>-|TRBV20-1|-|TRBJ2-7
TGCAGTGCCAAAGGGCGTCTAGCCTCCTCATACGAGCAGTACTTC
CSAKGRLASSYEQYF
>-|TRBV18|TRBD2|TRBJ2-3
TGTGCTAGCTCACCCTGGACTAGCGGGAGAACGACAGATACGCAGTATTTT
CASSPWTSGRTTDTQYF